This record looks at one T cell receptor (beta chain) sequence and its context. What it binds is unknown. The investigators reverse transcribed all of the isolated RNA, so they sequenced expressed TCRB transcripts. Produced via immunoSEQ multiplex PCR; TCRdb's table is partial and in-frame only. The sample lists some 180,000 clones; around an eighth were seen once. This specimen belongs to a study of beta chain features in type 1 diabetes. V dropped 3 bases and J dropped 2 bases, with 28 bases sitting between them. The CDR3 is 20 amino acids. CDR1 is LNHDA, CDR2 SQIVND, per germline (reference sequence). Regarding the study as a whole: Patients' naive, central memory and Treg TCRB repertoires seemed closer to one another than those of healthy donors. Researchers caution that PCR might favor shorter templates, equally among patients and controls.

Each of the CD4+ naive, central memory, regulatory and stem cell-like memory populations was sorted via CD45RO/CCR7/CD25/CD127/CD95/CD27. The purity of all sorted populations exceeded 98%. Sequencing input: central memory CD4+ T cells from blood. The TCR comes from a young woman in good health. The rearrangement uses TRBV19 and TRBJ2-5; a weak D match, TRBD2 (7 bases). The CDR3 loop is CASSMKGGLVGSANQETQYF. In DNA, the CDR3 is TGTGCCAGTAGTATGAAGGGGGGGTTGGTCGGGAGCGCAAATCAAGAGACCCAGTACTTC.